These 25 T cell receptor beta chains share one sample of origin, sequenced in a study of OX40 agonist ivuxolimab in advanced cancers. Profiling relied on immunoSEQ multiplex PCR, and the TCRdb table lists in-frame clones only, not all of them. The table records about 68,000 clones, around 85% of them present only once. The specimen comprised CD4+ or CD8+ T cells sorted from blood, sampled in a trial of the OX40 agonist ivuxolimab. These receptors were obtained from an adult with an advanced solid tumor such as melanoma, head and neck, liver or kidney cancer.

The chain recombines TRBV4-3 with TRBJ1-2; possibly TRBD1 for D (6 bases). Trimming took 4 bases from V and 7 from J, leaving 19 bases between them. The CDR3 is made up of 15 amino acids. Germline V gene sequence: CDR1 LGHNA, CDR2 YSLEER. CDR3 protein: CASSLYRQESVGYTF. CDR3 bases: TGCGCCAGCAGCCTCTACCGACAGGAAAGTGTTGGCTACACCTTC.

The CDR3 DNA reads as TGCGCCAGCAGCTTGGCGGGCACAACTAATGAAAAACTGTTTTTT. This translates into CASSLAGTTNEKLFF. The V call is TRBV5-1, the J call TRBJ1-4; D gene uncertain. Looked up from germline, CDR1 is SGHRS and CDR2 is YFSETQ. V dropped 0 bases and J dropped 0 bases, with 6 bases sitting between them. The CDR3 loop spans 15 amino acids.

The genes are TRBV27 and TRBJ1-1, with 8 bases lining up with TRBD1. The V and J ends lost 2 bases and 4 bases, in that order; junction bases with no gene match: 6. Germline CDR1 MNHEY, CDR2 SMNVEV (reference sequence). This CDR3 has 15 amino acids. CDR3: CASSLTDRVFTEAFF. As DNA, the CDR3 is TGTGCCAGCAGTTTAACGGACAGGGTGTTCACTGAAGCTTTCTTT.

The chain has TRBV7-8 and TRBJ2-5, with no clear D. The DNA end is a closer match to TRBJ2-7, so the J assignment may be wrong. CDR1 and CDR2 from the germline V gene are SGHVS and FQNEAQ. The length of the CDR3 is 13 residues. The CDR3 DNA is TGTGCCAGCAGCTTAGTGTTAGGTTACGAGCAGTACTTC. This sequence encodes CASSLVLGYEQYF.

V is TRBV27 and J is TRBJ2-7; TRBD1 is a possible D gene (6 bases). V lost 1 base and J lost 0, with 10 bases in between. Per germline, CDR1 MNHEY and CDR2 SMNVEV (reference sequence). CDR3 length: 15 amino acids. The CDR3 nucleotides read TGTGCCAGCAGTTTATGGCAGGGGAGCTCCTACGAGCAGTACTTC. As protein: CASSLWQGSSYEQYF.

This clone is a singleton in its sample. The V call is TRBV5-1, the J call TRBJ1-4, with D perhaps TRBD1 (6 bases). Between the trimmed V and J ends, which lost 4 bases and 5 bases, there was a span of 15 bases. Per the germline V gene, CDR1 is SGHRS and CDR2 is YFSETQ. This CDR3 is built from 15 residues. The CDR3 sequence is CASSHRGVYNEKLFF. The CDR3 bases are TGCGCCAGCAGCCATAGGGGGGTTTACAATGAAAAACTGTTTTTT.

This clone has just one count. The chain employs TRBV2 and TRBJ2-3; 7 bases fit TRBD1. V dropped 8 bases and J dropped 2; count of bases not matched to a gene: 7. The CDR3 is 14 residues long. Germline CDR1 SNHLY, CDR2 FYNNEI. The DNA for the CDR3 is TGTGCCAGCGGGACAGTCAGGGCCACAGATACGCAGTATTTT. It is translated as CASGTVRATDTQYF.

This sequence joins TRBV6-6 and TRBJ2-7; 9 nucleotides match TRBD1. Per the germline V gene, CDR1 is MNHNY and CDR2 is SVGAGI (reference sequence). The CDR3 runs 16 residues. Germline trimming cut 5 bases from V and 1 base from J; bases unmatched to any gene: 9. CDR3 sequence: CASSQTGTGLSYEQYF. CDR3 nucleotides: TGTGCCAGCAGTCAAACCGGGACAGGGCTATCCTACGAGCAGTACTTC.

The chain employs TRBV7-9 and TRBJ2-3; D perhaps matches TRBD2 (5 bases). Germline V gene lookup returns CDR1 SEHNR and CDR2 FQNEAQ (reference sequence). The CDR3 sequence is 13 residues long. V gave up 5 bases and J gave up 6 bases, with 12 bases separating them. The CDR3 DNA sequence: TGTGCCAGCAGCGAACGAGGGTGGGATACGCAGTATTTT. It is translated as CASSERGWDTQYF.

This clone appeared many times. This chain uses TRBV10-1 with TRBJ2-1, with D uncertain. The CDR3 is 14 amino acids. The germline V gene has CDR1 WNHNN and CDR2 SYGVQD (reference sequence). Trimming cost V 3 bases and J 4 bases, with 10 bases left between them. The CDR3 is CASSDFGQYNEQFF. The CDR3 DNA reads as TGCGCCAGCAGTGACTTCGGTCAATACAATGAGCAGTTCTTC.

The rearrangement joins TRBV21-1 to TRBJ2-3; the table's D call of TRBD2 was not tested on the DNA. TRBV21-1 constitutes a pseudogene. The CDR3 consists of 12 residues. CDR3 residues: CASSSFTDTQYF. CDR3 DNA sequence: TGTGCCAGCAGTAGTTTTACAGATACGCAGTATTTT.

This clone has more than one count but fewer than ten. V and J are TRBV2 and TRBJ2-7; perhaps TRBD1 as D (7 bases). There are 14 residues in the CDR3. The germline gives CDR1 SNHLY, CDR2 FYNNEI. Trimming shortened V by 9 bases and J by 6 bases, and 21 bases separated the two germline ends. The chain's CDR3 is CASSRGVAGVEQYF. The CDR3 coding sequence is TGTGCCAGTTCCAGGGGGGTAGCTGGGGTCGAGCAGTACTTC.

The table lists this clone with a few counts. The germline gene is not matched at one end of the junction; a read error may be the cause. J is TRBJ2-7 and V is TRBV7-2, with D hard to call. Looked up from germline, CDR1 is SGHTA and CDR2 is FQGNSA. This CDR3 comprises 15 residues. The CDR3 nucleotides are TGTGCCAGCAGCTTTAAGGCAGGCGCCTCCGACGAGCAGTACTTC. Translated: CASSFKAGASDEQYF.

This chain joins TRBV9 and TRBJ1-1; possible D gene TRBD1, 6 bases. The CDR3 totals 12 residues. In germline, CDR1 is SGDLS, CDR2 YYNGEE. V dropped 3 bases and J dropped 7 bases, with 10 bases sitting between them. The chain's CDR3 is CASSGGQLEAFF. CDR3 nucleotide sequence: TGTGCCAGCAGCGGCGGACAGCTTGAAGCTTTCTTT.

The chain is built from TRBV29-1 and TRBJ2-1; tentative D call: TRBD1 (5 bases). The germline V gene encodes CDR1 SQVTM and CDR2 ANQGSEA. With 3 bases removed from V and 6 bases from J, the gap between germline ends came to 15 bases. The CDR3 consists of 14 residues. The CDR3 sequence is CSVEFSDRSNEQFF. The CDR3, as DNA: TGCAGCGTTGAGTTCTCAGACAGATCCAATGAGCAGTTCTTC.

The chain recombines TRBV27 with TRBJ2-7; D assignment may be TRBD1 or TRBD2 (6 bases each). Trimming removed 3 bases at V and 3 bases at J, with 18 bases between. From germline, CDR1 is MNHEY and CDR2 SMNVEV (reference sequence). CDR3 length: 16 residues. The CDR3 nucleotides are TGTGCCAGCAGTTTGAACGTACAGGGAGGCTTCTACGAGCAGTACTTC. This translates into CASSLNVQGGFYEQYF.

This rearrangement joins TRBV27 to TRBJ2-1, with D possibly matching TRBD1 (6 bases). The V and J ends lost 4 bases and 4 bases respectively, with 17 bases between them. The CDR3 runs 16 residues. Germline-derived CDR1 and CDR2 are MNHEY and SMNVEV (reference sequence). DNA of the CDR3: TGTGCCAGCAGTTCCCCTCCCAGGGACATATACAATGAGCAGTTCTTC. Residues: CASSSPPRDIYNEQFF.

The chain is built from TRBV19 and TRBJ1-3; no firm D call. CDR3 length: 13 residues. Germline V lookup: CDR1 LNHDA, CDR2 SQIVND (reference sequence). Trimming stripped 6 bases from V and 1 base from J, with 7 bases between. CDR3 DNA sequence: TGTGCCAGTAGAGAAGGTTCTGGAAACACCATATATTTT. It encodes CASREGSGNTIYF.

The chain carries TRBV29-1 and TRBJ2-5; D possibly corresponds to TRBD2 (5 bases). Per the germline V gene, CDR1 is SQVTM and CDR2 is ANQGSEA. The CDR3 loop spans 11 amino acids. Trimming shortened V by 6 bases and J by 8 bases, and 13 bases separated the two germline ends. CDR3: CSVPLGVTQYF. The CDR3 coding sequence is TGCAGCGTACCCCTCGGGGTAACCCAGTACTTC.

The rearrangement joins TRBV9 to TRBJ2-3; D is possibly TRBD1 (5 bases). Between the trimmed V and J ends, which lost 2 bases and 5 bases, there was a span of 9 bases. Germline V CDR1 and CDR2: SGDLS, YYNGEE. This CDR3 is 13 amino acids long. The CDR3 loop is CASSVHQGDTQYF. The CDR3 DNA reads as TGTGCCAGCAGCGTCCATCAGGGAGATACGCAGTATTTT.

The sample holds one count of this clone. The rearrangement uses TRBV7-2 and TRBJ1-1; no definite D call. Germline assignment: CDR1 SGHTA and CDR2 FQGNSA. Trimming pared 2 bases from V and 2 bases from J, leaving 12 bases between. CDR3 length: 15 amino acids. Here the CDR3 reads CASSLLGKTNTEAFF. The CDR3 nucleotides are TGTGCCAGCAGCTTACTCGGCAAGACTAACACTGAAGCTTTCTTT. Looking up the rest from reference TRBV7-2 and TRBJ1-1 gives the full variable domain: GAGVSQSPSNKVTEKGKDVELRCDPISGHTALYWYRQSLGQGLEFLIYFQGNSAPDKSGLPSDRFSAERTGGSVSTLTIQRTQQEDSAVYLCASSLLGKTNTEAFFGQGTRLTVV.

The chain employs TRBV5-1 and TRBJ2-3; 9 bases agree with TRBD2. V lost 7 bases and J lost 0; bases outside the gene matches: 3. This CDR3 has 14 amino acids. Germline loops: CDR1 SGHRS, CDR2 YFSETQ. The CDR3 nucleotides are TGCGCCAGCTTAAGCGGGGGGAGCACAGATACGCAGTATTTT. Protein product: CASLSGGSTDTQYF.

A few counts support this clone. This chain links TRBV2 with TRBJ2-1; a possible D gene is TRBD2 (5 bases). CDR1 and CDR2 from the germline V gene are SNHLY and FYNNEI. The CDR3 is made up of 15 amino acids. V lost 3 bases to trimming and J lost 0 bases, with 9 bases between them. For the CDR3, the DNA is TGTGCCAGCAGTGATGGACTGAACTCCTACAATGAGCAGTTCTTC. It encodes CASSDGLNSYNEQFF.

A single count supports this clone. The V and J genes are TRBV6-5 and TRBJ2-1, with D uncertain. Germline V gene lookup returns CDR1 MNHEY and CDR2 SVGAGI. With 9 bases removed from V and 8 bases from J, the gap between germline ends came to 23 bases. The CDR3 loop spans 15 amino acids. CDR3 sequence: CASSVTSGPAYEQFF. In nucleotides, the CDR3 is TGTGCCAGTTCAGTTACATCTGGGCCGGCGTATGAGCAGTTCTTC.

J is TRBJ2-2 and V is TRBV19; D is possibly TRBD1 (5 bases). V was shortened by 5 bases and J by 2 bases, with 9 bases between the two germline ends. CDR1 is LNHDA and CDR2 is SQIVND in the germline V gene (reference sequence). The CDR3 is made up of 14 amino acids. The CDR3 DNA reads as TGTGCCAGTAGTTATTGGACAAACACCGGGGAGCTGTTTTTT. It translates to CASSYWTNTGELFF.